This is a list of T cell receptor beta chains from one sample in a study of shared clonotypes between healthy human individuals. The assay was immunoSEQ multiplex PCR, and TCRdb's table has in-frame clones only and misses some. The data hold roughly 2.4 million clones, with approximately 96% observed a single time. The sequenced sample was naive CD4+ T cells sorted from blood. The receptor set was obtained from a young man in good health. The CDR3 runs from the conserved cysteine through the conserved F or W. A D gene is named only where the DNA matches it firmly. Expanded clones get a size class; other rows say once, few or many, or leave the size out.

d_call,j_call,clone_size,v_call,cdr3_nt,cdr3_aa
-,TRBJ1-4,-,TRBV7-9,TGTGCCAGCAGCCGCGCCCGGACCGGTAATGAAAAACTGTTTTTT,CASSRARTGNEKLFF
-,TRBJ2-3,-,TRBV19,TGTGCCAGTAGTAAGCAGGGCACAGATACGCAGTATTTT,CASSKQGTDTQYF
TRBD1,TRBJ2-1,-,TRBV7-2,TGTGCCAGCAGCTTAGCCAGGGACAGCGCGTACAATGAGCAGTTCTTC,CASSLARDSAYNEQFF
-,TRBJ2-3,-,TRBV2,TGTGCCAGCAGTGTGACCACTCGTGATACGCAGTATTTT,CASSVTTRDTQYF
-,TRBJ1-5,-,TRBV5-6,TGTGCCAGCAGCTCCCAGGCCAGGCCCCTGCAGCCCCAGCATTTT,CASSSQARPLQPQHF
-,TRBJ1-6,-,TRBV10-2,TGCGCCAGCAGTGAGTCGAGTGGGGGGGCCTATAAGGATTCACCCCTCCACTTT,CASSESSGGAYKDSPLHF
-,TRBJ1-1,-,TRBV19,TGTGCCAGCGAGGGGCTAGGTGGGGTCACTGAAGCTTTCTTT,CASEGLGGVTEAFF
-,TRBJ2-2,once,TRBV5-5,TGTGCCAGCAGCTTGACAGGGCTGAACACCGGGGAGCTGTTTTTT,CASSLTGLNTGELFF
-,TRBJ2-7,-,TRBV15,TGTGCCACCAGCAGAGACAGGGGGGCCTACGAGCAGTACTTC,CATSRDRGAYEQYF
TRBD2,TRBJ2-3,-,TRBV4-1,TGCGCCAGCAGCCAAGATAGCAGCGGGGGATCACGGGGCGGTACGCAGTATTTT,CASSQDSSGGSRGGTQYF
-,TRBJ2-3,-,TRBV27,TGTGCCAGCAGTTCCTATCAGACGCAGTATTTT,CASSSYQTQYF
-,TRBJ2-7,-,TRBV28,TGTGCCAGCAGAGGGTCACGGACTCTCACTTCCGAGCAGTACTTC,CASRGSRTLTSEQYF
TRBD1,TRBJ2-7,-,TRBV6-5,TGTGCCAGCAGTTACGGGGGGACAGGGAGTGGGGAGCAGTACTTC,CASSYGGTGSGEQYF
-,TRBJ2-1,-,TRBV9,TGTGCCAGCAGCGTAGAATGGTATGAGCAGTTCTTC,CASSVEWYEQFF
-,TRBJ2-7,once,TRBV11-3,TGTGCCAGCAGCTTTCTATCGGGGGATAACTCCTACGAGCAGTACTTC,CASSFLSGDNSYEQYF
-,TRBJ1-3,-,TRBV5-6,TGTGCCAGCAGCCTTGGCCGGGGCACCTCAAGGGGAAACACCATATATTTT,CASSLGRGTSRGNTIYF
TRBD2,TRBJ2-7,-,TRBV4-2,TGTGCCAGCAGCCAAGATCTAAGTCTAGCGGGGGCCGATAGAACCTACGAGCAGTACTTC,CASSQDLSLAGADRTYEQYF
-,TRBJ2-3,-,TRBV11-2,TGTGCCAGCAGCTTATCCAGGTCGAGCACAGATACGCAGTATTTT,CASSLSRSSTDTQYF
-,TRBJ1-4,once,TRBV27,TGTGCCAGCAGTTTGAGACAGAATGAAAAACTGTTTTTT,CASSLRQNEKLFF
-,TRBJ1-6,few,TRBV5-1,TGCGCCAGCAGCTTGGAGTCAGATAATTCACCCCTCCACTTT,CASSLESDNSPLHF
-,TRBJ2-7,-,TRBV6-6,TGTGCCAGCAGTTACTCAGCAGGGCTCTACGAGCAGTACTTC,CASSYSAGLYEQYF
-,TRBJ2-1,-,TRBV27,TGTGCCAGCAGTTTGACAGCGATCTCCTACAATGAGCAGTTCTTC,CASSLTAISYNEQFF
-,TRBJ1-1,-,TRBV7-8,TGTGCCAGCAGCTTGGGTGGTACAGCGCTGAACACTGAAGCTTTCTTT,CASSLGGTALNTEAFF
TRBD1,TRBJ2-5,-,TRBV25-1,TGTGCCAGCAATCACAGGGGGCGCAAAGAGACCCAGTACTTC,CASNHRGRKETQYF
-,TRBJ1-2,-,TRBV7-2,TGTGCCAGCAGCTTAGCAGGTCAGGGGTTATCGAGGTATGGCTACACCTTC,CASSLAGQGLSRYGYTF
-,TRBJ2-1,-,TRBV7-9,TGTGCCAGCAGCTACAGGGCGAGCTCCTACAATGAGCAGTTCTTC,CASSYRASSYNEQFF
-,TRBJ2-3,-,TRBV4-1,TGCGCCAGCAGCCAAGATGCAGGGGCCCCCACAGATACGCAGTATTTT,CASSQDAGAPTDTQYF
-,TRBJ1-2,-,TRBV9,TGTGCCAGCAGCGTAGCTTCAGGGTCATACTATGGCTACACCTTC,CASSVASGSYYGYTF
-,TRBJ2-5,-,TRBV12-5,TGTGCTAGTGGTTTGGGAGACAGGAGCCCTTTCCAAGAGACCCAGTACTTC,CASGLGDRSPFQETQYF
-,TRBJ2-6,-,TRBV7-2,TGTGCCAGCAGCTTAGGATCTACTGGGGCCAACGTCCTGACTTTC,CASSLGSTGANVLTF
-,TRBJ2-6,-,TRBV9,TGTGCCAGCAGCGTCAGTGACTCTGGGGCCAACGTCCTGACTTTC,CASSVSDSGANVLTF
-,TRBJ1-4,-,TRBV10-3,TGTGCCATCAGTGAGCAGGTGGGGTTGGGGAAACTGTTTTTT,CAISEQVGLGKLFF
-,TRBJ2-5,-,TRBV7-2,TGTGCCAGCAGCTTACTCAGGGGAAAGGAGACCCAGTACTTC,CASSLLRGKETQYF
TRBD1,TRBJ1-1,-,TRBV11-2,TGTGCCAGCAGCTCCGTCGCCGCAGGGGGAAATTTGGGCACTGAAGCTTTCTTT,CASSSVAAGGNLGTEAFF
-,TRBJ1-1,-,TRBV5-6,TGTGCCAGCAGCTTGGCCGATCGGGGCGGCACTGAAGCTTTCTTT,CASSLADRGGTEAFF
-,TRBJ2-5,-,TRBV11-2,TGTGCCAGCAGCCCGGATGCGGGAGAGACCCAGTACTTC,CASSPDAGETQYF
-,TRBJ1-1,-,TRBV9,TGTGCCAGCAGTTGGACCTCTGGAGGCCGGTCTGAAGCTTTCTTT,CASSWTSGGRSEAFF
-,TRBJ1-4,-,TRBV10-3,TGTGCCATCTCCAACGGGGGACCTCAAATGGAAAAACTGTTTTTT,CAISNGGPQMEKLFF
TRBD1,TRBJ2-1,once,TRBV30,TGTGCCTGTAATCCCGGGACAGTGGGAAATGAGCAGTTCTTC,CACNPGTVGNEQFF
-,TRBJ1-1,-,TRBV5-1,TGCGCCAGCAGCCAGGCCGGGACACTGAACACTGAAGCTTTCTTT,CASSQAGTLNTEAFF
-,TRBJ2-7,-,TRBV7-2,TGTGCCAGCAGCTTATATTCCCGGGACGGACCCTTCTACGAGCAGTACTTC,CASSLYSRDGPFYEQYF
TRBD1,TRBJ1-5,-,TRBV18,TGTGCCAGCCCGGGACAGGGGTGCAATCAGCCCCAGCATTTT,CASPGQGCNQPQHF
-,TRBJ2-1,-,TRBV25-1,TGTGCCAGCAGTGAGTCAGAGGGCCACTCCTACAATGAGCAGTTCTTC,CASSESEGHSYNEQFF
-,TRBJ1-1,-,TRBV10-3,TGTGCCATCAGTAAACAGGGTGGCACTGAAGCTTTCTTT,CAISKQGGTEAFF
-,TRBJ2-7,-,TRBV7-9,TGTGCCAGCAGCTTAGCCGACAGGTTATACGAGCAGTACTTC,CASSLADRLYEQYF
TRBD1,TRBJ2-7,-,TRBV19,TGTGCCAGTAGTATAGGGGACAGGGGACGGCAGTACTTC,CASSIGDRGRQYF
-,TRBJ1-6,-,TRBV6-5,TGTGCCAGCAGTCGCCCCAGGACAATCGCTTCACCCCTCCACTTT,CASSRPRTIASPLHF